This section outlines one T cell receptor beta chain sequence together with its context. These data are taken from a study of blood T cell repertoires in COVID-19. Background on the study: Acute and convalescent COVID-19 samples came from the United States, Italy and Spain. Sources were T cells, B-cell-depleted T cells, or PBMCs; the material itself was cDNA or gDNA.

Per the authors' pipeline: Using reference gene primer amplification, nucleated cell counts were estimated. Clones were sequenced by immunoSEQ multiplex PCR, and TCRdb holds only the in-frame ones, with some missing. That table gives V, J and clone size, and the DNA gave D and trimming. The sample holds fewer than 150,000 clones, approximately 80% seen once. The CDR3 contains 14 residues. Trimming took off 6 bases at V and 3 bases at J, with 12 bases between the two ends. CDR1 LNHDA and CDR2 SQIVND come from the germline V gene (reference sequence). The receptor was derived from a middle-aged woman with acute or convalescent COVID-19. The specimen was peripheral blood. The rearrangement links TRBV19 to TRBJ1-5, with no clear D. The CDR3 here is CASRTWENNQPQHF. CDR3 bases: TGTGCCAGTAGGACATGGGAGAACAATCAGCCCCAGCATTTT.